Each of the 18 T cell receptor beta chains below was sequenced from the same sample in a study of cytomegalovirus exposure and HLA in healthy donors. TCRdb's table, derived via immunoSEQ multiplex PCR, lists solely in-frame clones and lacks some. The sample includes 250,000 to 300,000 clones, around 89% of them seen just once. Sequencing input: PBMCs. The receptors were sampled from a young woman in good health and CMV-seronegative.

This chain connects TRBV29-1 to TRBJ1-2; tentatively, D is TRBD1 (5 bases). Germline V gives CDR1 SQVTM, CDR2 ANQGSEA. Deletions cut 1 base from V and 4 bases from J, with 13 bases between. CDR3 length equals 14 residues. CDR3 nucleotides: TGCAGCGTTGAAGGATTACGGGGGACCTATGGCTACACCTTC. Its protein product is CSVEGLRGTYGYTF.

The chain joins TRBV6-6 to TRBJ2-7; a weak D match, TRBD1 (6 bases). Germline-derived CDR1 and CDR2 are MNHNY and SVGAGI (reference sequence). V was trimmed by 7 bases and J by 0 bases, leaving 10 bases between them. CDR3 size: 13 residues. CDR3 amino acids: CASKDSPSYEQYF. The CDR3 nucleotides are TGTGCCAGCAAGGACAGTCCCTCCTACGAGCAGTACTTC.

The chain has TRBV6-5 and TRBJ1-4; 7 positions match TRBD1. Germline V lookup: CDR1 MNHEY, CDR2 SVGAGI. V was clipped by 5 bases and J by 7 bases; unmatched bases: 7. There are 14 residues in the CDR3. The CDR3 loop reads CASSPGTAGEKLFF. CDR3 in DNA: TGTGCCAGCAGTCCAGGGACAGCGGGTGAAAAACTGTTTTTT.

J is TRBJ2-5 and V is TRBV27; a possible D gene is TRBD1 (5 bases). The CDR3 extends over 14 amino acids. Trimming removed 3 bases at V and 5 bases at J, with 13 bases between. In germline, CDR1 is MNHEY, CDR2 SMNVEV (reference sequence). CDR3 sequence (DNA): TGTGCCAGCAGTTTTTCACAGGCGAGCGAGACCCAGTACTTC. Residues: CASSFSQASETQYF.

J is TRBJ2-1 and V is TRBV5-1, with 9 bases aligning to TRBD2. Germline V CDR1 and CDR2: SGHRS, YFSETQ. CDR3 length equals 15 residues. The ends lost 1 base at V and 7 bases at J; junction bases unmatched: 6. CDR3 region: CASSLLAGVGNEQFF. CDR3 sequence (DNA): TGCGCCAGCAGCTTGTTAGCGGGGGTCGGGAATGAGCAGTTCTTC.

The chain carries TRBV5-6 and TRBJ1-1; tentatively, D is TRBD1 (5 bases). This CDR3 is built from 15 residues. Per germline, CDR1 SGHDT and CDR2 YYEEEE. Trimming left V 2 bases short and J 2 bases short, with 13 bases between. The CDR3 DNA reads TGTGCCAGCAGCTTACTACGGACAATTAACACTGAAGCTTTCTTT. Translation: CASSLLRTINTEAFF. The whole variable domain, filled in from reference TRBV5-6 and TRBJ1-1, reads DAGVTQSPTHLIKTRGQQVTLRCSPKSGHDTVSWYQQALGQGPQFIFQYYEEEERQRGNFPDRFSGHQFPNYSSELNVNALLLGDSALYLCASSLLRTINTEAFFGQGTRLTVV.

This chain connects TRBV9 to TRBJ1-2; 8 bases match TRBD1. Unmatched junction bases numbered 6, after V lost 0 bases and J lost 8 bases. In germline, CDR1 is SGDLS, CDR2 YYNGEE. This CDR3 spans 14 amino acids. The CDR3 DNA sequence: TGTGCCAGCAGCGTAGCTGACAGGGGCCCCGGCTACACCTTC. It translates to CASSVADRGPGYTF.

The rearrangement joins TRBV11-2 to TRBJ1-3; no reliable D call. Germline lookup yields CDR1 SGHAT and CDR2 FQNNGV. This CDR3 is 15 amino acids long. V dropped 1 base and J dropped 0 bases, with 7 bases sitting between them. The CDR3 DNA reads as TGTGCCAGCAGCTTAGTGGGCGACTCTGGAAACACCATATATTTT. As protein: CASSLVGDSGNTIYF.

The chain employs TRBV15 and TRBJ1-1; TRBD1 is a possible D gene (6 bases). CDR3 length: 15 residues. V was pared by 1 base and J by 4 bases, with 13 bases between. Per the germline V gene, CDR1 is LNHNV and CDR2 is YYDKDF (reference sequence). CDR3 sequence: CATSRGSTGGTEAFF. Here the CDR3 DNA reads TGTGCCACCAGCAGAGGTTCGACAGGAGGCACTGAAGCTTTCTTT.

V is TRBV30 and J is TRBJ1-2, with 9 bases that match TRBD1. J was trimmed by 4 bases and V by 3 bases; bases with no gene match: 6. There are 14 residues in the CDR3. Germline V gene lookup returns CDR1 GTSNPN and CDR2 SVGIG (reference sequence). The CDR3 DNA reads as TGTGCCTGGAGCGAGGACAGGGGTAGCTATGGCTACACCTTC. Protein: CAWSEDRGSYGYTF.

The V and J genes are TRBV7-8 and TRBJ2-7; TRBD1 matches 9 bases. The ends lost 1 base at V and 4 bases at J; junction bases unmatched: 8. CDR3 length equals 16 residues. Germline values: CDR1 SGHVS, CDR2 FQNEAQ. The CDR3 region has the DNA TGTGCCAGCAGCTTAGAAGCCGGGACAGGGACTTACGAGCAGTACGTC. Translating it yields CASSLEAGTGTYEQYV.

The rearrangement uses TRBV6-1 and TRBJ2-3, with 7 bases that match TRBD2. This CDR3 is built from 12 residues. Unmatched junction bases numbered 3, after V lost 6 bases and J lost 6 bases. Germline assignment: CDR1 MNHNS and CDR2 SASEGT. This CDR3 is CASRGRVDTQYF. CDR3 DNA: TGTGCCAGCAGAGGGAGGGTCGATACGCAGTATTTT.

The gene calls are TRBV28 and TRBJ1-6; the D gene is possibly TRBD1 (5 bases). This CDR3 is 15 amino acids long. Germline V gives CDR1 MDHEN, CDR2 SYDVKM. V shed 6 bases and J shed 9 bases, with 18 bases lying between them. CDR3 in amino acids: CASRELYGGSSPLHF. The CDR3 DNA follows: TGTGCCAGCAGAGAGCTCTACGGGGGGAGTTCACCCCTCCACTTT.

The chain uses TRBV2 and TRBJ2-7; 9 bases match TRBD1. Germline trimming cut 9 bases from V and 3 bases from J; bases unmatched to any gene: 3. The length of the CDR3 is 12 residues. Per the germline V gene, CDR1 is SNHLY and CDR2 is FYNNEI. CDR3 nucleotides: TGTGCCAGTAAGACAGGGGGCTACGAGCAGTACGTC. Its translation: CASKTGGYEQYV.

The V and J genes are TRBV6-5 and TRBJ1-2; TRBD1 aligns across 7 bases. Germline-derived CDR1 and CDR2 are MNHEY and SVGAGI. The CDR3 spans 13 residues. V was pared by 4 bases and J by 6 bases, with 5 bases of the junction left unmatched. The DNA for the CDR3 is TGTGCCAGCAGTTCCGACAGGGCGCATGGCTACACCTTC. Amino acids: CASSSDRAHGYTF.

This chain connects TRBV5-6 to TRBJ2-1; TRBD2 might be the D (6 bases). Trimming shortened V by 1 base and J by 10 bases, and 18 bases separated the two germline ends. This CDR3 has 15 amino acids. CDR1 and CDR2 (germline): SGHDT, YYEEEE. The CDR3 region is CASSLRRAGRREQFF. Written as DNA, the CDR3 is TGTGCCAGCAGCTTGAGGAGGGCGGGAAGAAGGGAGCAGTTCTTC.

The chain joins TRBV28 to TRBJ1-5; 7 nucleotides match TRBD1. The CDR3 contains 21 residues. Trimming cost V 3 bases and J 0 bases; bases outside gene matches: 20. Germline CDR1 MDHEN, CDR2 SYDVKM. The CDR3 DNA follows: TGTGCCAGCAGTTTCGATCTCCGACAGGGCCCCAACATATATAGCAATCAGCCCCAGCATTTT. Its translation: CASSFDLRQGPNIYSNQPQHF. Variable domain in full (rest from reference TRBV28 and TRBJ1-5): DVKVTQSSRYLVKRTGEKVFLECVQDMDHENMFWYRQDPGLGLRLIYFSYDVKMKEKGDIPEGYSVSREKKERFSLILESASTNQTSMYLCASSFDLRQGPNIYSNQPQHFGDGTRLSIL.

This clone is a singleton in its sample. V usage is TRBV13 and J usage is TRBJ1-1; the match to TRBD1 covers 9 bases. Germline CDR1 reads PRHDT; CDR2 reads FYEKMQ (reference sequence). With V trimmed by 1 base and J by 4 bases, 4 bases remained unmatched. The CDR3 sequence is 15 residues long. The CDR3 reads CASSLEQGAVTEAFF. Written as DNA, the CDR3 is TGTGCCAGCAGCTTAGAACAGGGGGCTGTCACTGAAGCTTTCTTT. Full variable domain (missing parts from reference TRBV13 and TRBJ1-1): AAGVIQSPRHLIKEKRETATLKCYPIPRHDTVYWYQQGPGQDPQFLISFYEKMQSDKGSIPDRFSAQQFSDYHSELNMSSLELGDSALYFCASSLEQGAVTEAFFGQGTRLTVV.